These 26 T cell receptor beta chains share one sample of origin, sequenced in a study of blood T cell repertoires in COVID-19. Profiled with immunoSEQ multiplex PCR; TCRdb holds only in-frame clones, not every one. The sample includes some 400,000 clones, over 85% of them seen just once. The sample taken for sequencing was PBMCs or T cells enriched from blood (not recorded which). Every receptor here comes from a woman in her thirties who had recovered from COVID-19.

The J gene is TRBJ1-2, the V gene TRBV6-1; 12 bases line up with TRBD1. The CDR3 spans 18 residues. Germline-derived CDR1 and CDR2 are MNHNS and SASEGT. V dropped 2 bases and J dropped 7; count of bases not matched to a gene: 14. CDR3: CASSELIGTGGPRGGYTF. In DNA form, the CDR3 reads TGTGCCAGCAGTGAATTGATCGGGACAGGGGGCCCACGAGGTGGCTACACCTTC.

CDR3 protein: CAWSVPGGHSNQPQHF. The CDR3 DNA follows: TGTGCCTGGAGTGTTCCAGGCGGGCATAGCAATCAGCCCCAGCATTTT. The rearrangement joins TRBV30 to TRBJ1-5; the D is unclear. The germline V gene encodes CDR1 GTSNPN and CDR2 SVGIG (reference sequence). This CDR3 is built from 16 residues. The germline V and J ends were trimmed by 0 bases and 0 bases, with 12 bases remaining between them.

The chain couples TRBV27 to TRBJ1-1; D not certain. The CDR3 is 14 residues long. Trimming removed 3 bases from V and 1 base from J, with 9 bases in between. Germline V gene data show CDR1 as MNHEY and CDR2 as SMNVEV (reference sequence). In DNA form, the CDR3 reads TGTGCCAGCAGTTTTGGAACAGAGAACACTGAAGCTTTCTTT. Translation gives CASSFGTENTEAFF.

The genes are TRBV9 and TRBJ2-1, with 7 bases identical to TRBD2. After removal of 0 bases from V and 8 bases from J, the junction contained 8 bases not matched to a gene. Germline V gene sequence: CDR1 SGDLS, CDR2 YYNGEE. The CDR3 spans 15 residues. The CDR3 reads CASSVEREVTDEQFF. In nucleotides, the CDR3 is TGTGCCAGCAGCGTAGAACGGGAGGTGACCGATGAGCAGTTCTTC.

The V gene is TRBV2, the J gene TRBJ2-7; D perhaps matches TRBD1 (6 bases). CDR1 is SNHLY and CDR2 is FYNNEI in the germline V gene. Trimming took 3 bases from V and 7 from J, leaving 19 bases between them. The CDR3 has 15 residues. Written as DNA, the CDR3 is TGTGCCAGCAGTGATTCATGGGGGCGCTTGGGGGAGCAGTACTTC. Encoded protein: CASSDSWGRLGEQYF.

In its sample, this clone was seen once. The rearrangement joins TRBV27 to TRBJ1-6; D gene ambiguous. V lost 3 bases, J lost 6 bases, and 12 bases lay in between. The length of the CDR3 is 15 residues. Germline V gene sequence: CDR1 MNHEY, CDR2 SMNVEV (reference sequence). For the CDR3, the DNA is TGTGCCAGCAGTTTGGTGGACTATTCTAATTCACCCCTCCACTTT. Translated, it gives CASSLVDYSNSPLHF.

CDR3 DNA: TGTGCCAGCAGTTTCCATGAGCTGGAGGGCTACACCTTC. Translated: CASSFHELEGYTF. This chain links TRBV6-6 with TRBJ1-2; D unresolved. The V gene's germline CDR1 is MNHNY and CDR2 SVGAGI (reference sequence). This CDR3 has 13 residues. V lost 4 bases and J 8 bases, leaving 14 bases between the germline ends.

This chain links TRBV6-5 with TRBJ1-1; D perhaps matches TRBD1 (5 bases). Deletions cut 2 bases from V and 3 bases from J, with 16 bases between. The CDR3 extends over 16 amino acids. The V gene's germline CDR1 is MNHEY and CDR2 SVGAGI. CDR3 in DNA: TGTGCCAGCAGTTACGTCGGGGGGACCCTTGACACTGAAGCTTTCTTT. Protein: CASSYVGGTLDTEAFF.

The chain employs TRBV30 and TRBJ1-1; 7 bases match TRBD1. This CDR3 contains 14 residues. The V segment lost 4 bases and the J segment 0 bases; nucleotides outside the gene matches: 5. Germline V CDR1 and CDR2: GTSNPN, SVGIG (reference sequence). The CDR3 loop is CAWMTGPLNTEAFF. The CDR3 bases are TGTGCCTGGATGACAGGGCCCCTGAACACTGAAGCTTTCTTT.

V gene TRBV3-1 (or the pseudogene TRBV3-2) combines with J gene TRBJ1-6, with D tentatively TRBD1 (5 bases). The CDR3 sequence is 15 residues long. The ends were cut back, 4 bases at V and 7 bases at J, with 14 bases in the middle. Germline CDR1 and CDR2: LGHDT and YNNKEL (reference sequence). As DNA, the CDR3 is TGTGCCAGCAGCCGAAGGGGTGGGAGGAATTCACCCCTCCACTTT. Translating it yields CASSRRGGRNSPLHF.

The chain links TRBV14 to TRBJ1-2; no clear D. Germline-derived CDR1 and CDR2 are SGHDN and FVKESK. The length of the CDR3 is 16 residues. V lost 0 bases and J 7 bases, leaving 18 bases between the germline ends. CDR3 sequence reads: CASSQDPRGVYFGYTF. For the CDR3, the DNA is TGTGCCAGCAGCCAAGATCCACGAGGAGTTTACTTTGGCTACACCTTC.

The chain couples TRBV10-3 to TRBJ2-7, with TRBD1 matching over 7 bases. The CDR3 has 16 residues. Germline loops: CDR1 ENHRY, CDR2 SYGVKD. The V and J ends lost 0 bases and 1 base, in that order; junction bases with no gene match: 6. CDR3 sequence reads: CAISESRWTGSYEQYF. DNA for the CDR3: TGTGCCATCAGTGAGTCCCGTTGGACAGGATCCTACGAGCAGTACTTC.

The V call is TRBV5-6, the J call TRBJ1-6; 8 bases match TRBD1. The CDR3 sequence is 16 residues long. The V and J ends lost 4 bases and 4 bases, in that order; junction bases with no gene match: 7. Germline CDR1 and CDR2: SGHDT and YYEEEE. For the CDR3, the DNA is TGTGCCAGCAGCCCTGGACAGGGTCTATATAATTCACCCCTCCACTTT. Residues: CASSPGQGLYNSPLHF.

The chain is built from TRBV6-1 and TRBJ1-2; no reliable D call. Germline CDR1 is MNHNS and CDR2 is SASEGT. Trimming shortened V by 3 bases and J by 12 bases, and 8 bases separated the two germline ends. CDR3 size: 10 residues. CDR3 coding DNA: TGTGCCAGCAGTGAGGACTTCCACACCTTC. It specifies CASSEDFHTF.

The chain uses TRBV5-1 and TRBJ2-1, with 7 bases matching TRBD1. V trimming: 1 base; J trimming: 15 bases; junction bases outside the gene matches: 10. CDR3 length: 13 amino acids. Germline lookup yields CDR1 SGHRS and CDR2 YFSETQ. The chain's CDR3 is CASSLRGQHLLFF. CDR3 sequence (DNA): TGCGCCAGCAGCTTGAGGGGACAGCACCTTTTGTTCTTC.

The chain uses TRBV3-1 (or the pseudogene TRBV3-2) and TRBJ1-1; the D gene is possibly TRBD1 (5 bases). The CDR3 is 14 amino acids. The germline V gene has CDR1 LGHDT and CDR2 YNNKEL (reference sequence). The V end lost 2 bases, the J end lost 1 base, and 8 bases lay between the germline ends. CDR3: CASSQNGANTEAFF. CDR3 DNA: TGTGCCAGCAGCCAAAATGGGGCGAACACTGAAGCTTTCTTT.

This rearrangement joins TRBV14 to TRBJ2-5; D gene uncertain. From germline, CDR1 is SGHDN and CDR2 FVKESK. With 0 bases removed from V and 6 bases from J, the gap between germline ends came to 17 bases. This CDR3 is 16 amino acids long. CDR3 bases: TGTGCCAGCAGCCAAGATTTCGGTAGTAGTATCAAGACCCAGTACTTC. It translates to CASSQDFGSSIKTQYF.

Written as DNA, the CDR3 is TGTGCCAGCAGGAATAGCGGGAGTCAGAATGAGCAGTTCTTC. Translated, it gives CASRNSGSQNEQFF. The chain has TRBV14 and TRBJ2-1, with 9 positions matching TRBD2. Per the germline V gene, CDR1 is SGHDN and CDR2 is FVKESK. V lost 6 bases, J lost 7 bases, and 7 bases stayed unmatched. The CDR3 is made up of 14 amino acids.

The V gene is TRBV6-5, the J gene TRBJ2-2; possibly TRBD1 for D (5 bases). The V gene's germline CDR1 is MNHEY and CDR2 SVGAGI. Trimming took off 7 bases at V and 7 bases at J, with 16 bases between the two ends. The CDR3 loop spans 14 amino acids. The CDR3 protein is CASTDSLRVGELFF. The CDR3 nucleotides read TGTGCCAGCACCGACAGTTTGCGTGTCGGGGAGCTGTTTTTT.

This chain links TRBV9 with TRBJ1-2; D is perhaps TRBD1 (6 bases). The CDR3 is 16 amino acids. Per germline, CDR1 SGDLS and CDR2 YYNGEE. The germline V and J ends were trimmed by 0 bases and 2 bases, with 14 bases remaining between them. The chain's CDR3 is CASSVDPAGENYGYTF. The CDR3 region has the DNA TGTGCCAGCAGCGTAGACCCCGCAGGGGAAAACTATGGCTACACCTTC.

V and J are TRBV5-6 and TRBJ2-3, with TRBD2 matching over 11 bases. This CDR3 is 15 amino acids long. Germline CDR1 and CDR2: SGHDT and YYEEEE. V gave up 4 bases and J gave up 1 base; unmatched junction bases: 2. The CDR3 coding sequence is TGTGCCAGCAGCAGGGGACTAGCGGGCACAGATACGCAGTATTTT. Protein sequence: CASSRGLAGTDTQYF.

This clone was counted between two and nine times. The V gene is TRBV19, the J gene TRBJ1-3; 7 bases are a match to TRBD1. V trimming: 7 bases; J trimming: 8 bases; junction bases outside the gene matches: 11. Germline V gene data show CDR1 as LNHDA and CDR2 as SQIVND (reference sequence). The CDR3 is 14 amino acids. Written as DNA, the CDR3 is TGTGCCAGTACCCCGGACAGGCCGAGAGACACCATATATTTT. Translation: CASTPDRPRDTIYF.

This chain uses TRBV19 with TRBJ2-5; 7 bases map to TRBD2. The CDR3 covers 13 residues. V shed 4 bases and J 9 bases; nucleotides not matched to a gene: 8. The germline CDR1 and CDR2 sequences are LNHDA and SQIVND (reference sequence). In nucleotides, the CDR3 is TGTGCCAGTAGTAGGATAGCGGGTACGGCCCAGTACTTC. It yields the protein CASSRIAGTAQYF.

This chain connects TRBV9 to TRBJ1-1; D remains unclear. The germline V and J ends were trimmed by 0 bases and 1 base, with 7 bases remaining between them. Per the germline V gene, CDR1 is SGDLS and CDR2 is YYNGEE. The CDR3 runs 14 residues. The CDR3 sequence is CASSVGRRNTEAFF. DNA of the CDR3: TGTGCCAGCAGCGTAGGACGGAGGAACACTGAAGCTTTCTTT.

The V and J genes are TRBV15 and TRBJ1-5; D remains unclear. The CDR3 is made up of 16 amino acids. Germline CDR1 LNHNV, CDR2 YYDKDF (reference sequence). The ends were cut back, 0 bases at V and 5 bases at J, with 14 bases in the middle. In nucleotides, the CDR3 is TGTGCCACCAGCAGAGATGGTCGGGTGTGGGATCAGCCCCAGCATTTT. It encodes CATSRDGRVWDQPQHF.

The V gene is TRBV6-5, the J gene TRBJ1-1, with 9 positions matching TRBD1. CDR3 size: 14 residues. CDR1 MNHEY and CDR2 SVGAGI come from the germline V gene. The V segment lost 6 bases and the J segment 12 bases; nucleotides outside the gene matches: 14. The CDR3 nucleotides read TGTGCCAGCAGATCAACAGGGGGCGCGAGTTTACCTTTCTTT. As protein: CASRSTGGASLPFF.